This entry is about one TCR beta chain. Its target is not known. Method: immunoSEQ multiplex PCR; TCRdb's copy keeps in-frame clones and lacks some. The sample holds roughly 35,000 clones, nearly 85% seen once. The data stem from a study of monozygotic twins with cystic fibrosis. At the level of the study: Library input was approximately 2.7 micrograms of fragmented DNA, with approximately 14 PCR cycles. General study results and limits: Monozygotic CF twin pairs shared significantly more nucleotide-identical clonotypes than unrelated CF individuals did. No link emerged between shared CDR3 counts and age, concordance or severity. Low clonality (median roughly 0.0087) suggested a mostly naive repertoire.

The origin of this receptor is a girl aged 2 to 10 with cystic fibrosis. The sequenced sample was blood.

The CDR3 nucleotides are TGTGCCAGCAGCTTAGTTTCGGTCGGGGAGCTGTTTTTT. Amino acid sequence: CASSLVSVGELFF. The rearrangement joins TRBV7-9 to TRBJ2-2; D gene ambiguous. The germline V and J ends were trimmed by 1 base and 7 bases, with 7 bases remaining between them. CDR3 length: 13 residues. Germline CDR1 SEHNR, CDR2 FQNEAQ (reference sequence).